A selection of T cell receptor beta chains follows, all from one sample in a study of blood T cell repertoires in COVID-19. Profiling relied on immunoSEQ multiplex PCR, and the TCRdb table lists in-frame clones only, not all of them. The table lists tens of thousands of clones, approximately 90% of them singletons. The sample comprised peripheral blood. The receptor set was obtained from a middle-aged man with acute or convalescent COVID-19. The CDR3 runs from the conserved cysteine through the conserved F or W. Size is stated for part of the rows, as once, few or many counts, or as a class when the clone is expanded.

CDR3: CASSRGPGKASGDQPQHF; V: TRBV9; J: TRBJ1-5; size: -
CDR3: CASRIGDTEAFF; V: TRBV19; J: TRBJ1-1; size: -
CDR3: CASSFPSGNEQFF; V: TRBV5-1; J: TRBJ2-1; size: -
CDR3: CASSLRGAPNQPQHF; V: TRBV5-6; J: TRBJ1-5; size: -
CDR3: CASSPGDTQYF; V: TRBV23-1; J: TRBJ2-3; size: -
CDR3: CATRPDYLKEQFF; V: TRBV6-5; J: TRBJ2-1; size: -
CDR3: CAISEGADYGYTF; V: TRBV10-3; J: TRBJ1-2; size: -
CDR3: CASRFDRTNSPLHF; V: TRBV19; J: TRBJ1-6; size: -
CDR3: CASSQDSPSGRGITGELFF; V: TRBV4-1; J: TRBJ2-2; size: few
CDR3: CAISEGGQGTEAFF; V: TRBV10-3; J: TRBJ1-1; size: -
CDR3: CASSFVRGNTEAFF; V: TRBV27; J: TRBJ1-1; size: -
CDR3: CASSYSGQEEKLFF; V: TRBV6-5; J: TRBJ1-4; size: -
CDR3: CASSLTGVRDTQYF; V: TRBV7-9; J: TRBJ2-3; size: -
CDR3: CASSVEASEAYEQYF; V: TRBV9; J: TRBJ2-7; size: -
CDR3: CASSELASYEQYF; V: TRBV25-1; J: TRBJ2-7; size: -
CDR3: CAISESQGFQETQYF; V: TRBV10-3; J: TRBJ2-5; size: -
CDR3: CASRPTYPGTSANNEQFF; V: TRBV12-2; J: TRBJ2-1; size: -
CDR3: CASSIGGGPSNEKLFF; V: TRBV19; J: TRBJ1-4; size: -
CDR3: CASSPTSGRLYF; V: TRBV12-3/TRBV12-4; J: TRBJ2-7; size: few
CDR3: CASSRGYRGGTEAFF; V: TRBV11-2; J: TRBJ1-1; size: -
CDR3: CASGQQGLNNEQFF; V: TRBV5-1; J: TRBJ2-1; size: -
CDR3: CASSSGQGAQETQYF; V: TRBV27; J: TRBJ2-5; size: -
CDR3: CASSPRREGGYEQYF; V: TRBV7-2; J: TRBJ2-7; size: -
CDR3: CASREAPGGVRNEQFF; V: TRBV5-1; J: TRBJ2-1; size: -
CDR3: CASSQGGASYGYTF; V: TRBV5-1; J: TRBJ1-2; size: -
CDR3: CAWTPTGLYTEAFF; V: TRBV30; J: TRBJ1-1; size: -
CDR3: CASSETTGQRQFF; V: TRBV2; J: TRBJ2-1; size: -
CDR3: CASSYEGASNQPQHF; V: TRBV6-2/TRBV6-3; J: TRBJ1-5; size: few
CDR3: CATSRVENPTGGYTF; V: TRBV15; J: TRBJ1-2; size: -
CDR3: CASSLGGGSYEQYF; V: TRBV7-2; J: TRBJ2-7; size: -
CDR3: CASSLRGTALGTEAFF; V: TRBV11-3; J: TRBJ1-1; size: once
CDR3: CASSNGTESKNTIYF; V: TRBV5-4; J: TRBJ1-3; size: -
CDR3: CASSTFNQPQHF; V: TRBV12-3/TRBV12-4; J: TRBJ1-5; size: -
CDR3: CATSTRQGDYGYTF; V: TRBV15; J: TRBJ1-2; size: -
CDR3: CSVEGRGGTEAFF; V: TRBV29-1; J: TRBJ1-1; size: -
CDR3: CASSSTQGGYGYTF; V: TRBV13; J: TRBJ1-2; size: -
CDR3: CASSLAGLENTQYF; V: TRBV6-2/TRBV6-3; J: TRBJ2-3; size: once
CDR3: CASSGTGSTEAFF; V: TRBV2; J: TRBJ1-1; size: -
CDR3: CASSYFPGQGFRETQYF; V: TRBV6-2/TRBV6-3; J: TRBJ2-5; size: once
CDR3: CASSQDYHNTEAFF; V: TRBV4-2; J: TRBJ1-1; size: -
CDR3: CASRTTATNYGYTF; V: TRBV27; J: TRBJ1-2; size: -
CDR3: CASSQGQGYEQYF; V: TRBV18; J: TRBJ2-7; size: -
CDR3: CASSFGGGRYEQYF; V: TRBV11-2; J: TRBJ2-7; size: -
CDR3: CASSYSTGTIYEQYF; V: TRBV6-5; J: TRBJ2-7; size: -
CDR3: CASSNGQGIRPYNSPLHF; V: TRBV25-1; J: TRBJ1-6; size: -
CDR3: CASSPSIQGAIYYGYTF; V: TRBV28; J: TRBJ1-2; size: -
CDR3: CASSDSSGTSYNEQFF; V: TRBV10-2; J: TRBJ2-1; size: few
CDR3: CASSYSGEGQPQHF; V: TRBV6-6; J: TRBJ1-5; size: -
CDR3: CASSSGTGGRTEAFF; V: TRBV6-5; J: TRBJ1-1; size: -
CDR3: CASSYRWGDNEQFF; V: TRBV6-5; J: TRBJ2-1; size: -
CDR3: CASSYLRGNSYNEQFF; V: TRBV6-5; J: TRBJ2-1; size: -
CDR3: CASRVTGGGYYEQYF; V: TRBV2; J: TRBJ2-7; size: -
CDR3: CASRDLAGGYNGYTF; V: TRBV27; J: TRBJ1-2; size: -
CDR3: CAISRGKGGYTF; V: TRBV10-3; J: TRBJ1-2; size: -
CDR3: CASSLGSGYNEQFF; V: TRBV7-9; J: TRBJ2-1; size: once